This T cell receptor (beta chain) was obtained from a study of multiple sclerosis patients with progressive multifocal leukoencephalopathy. Clones were sequenced by immunoSEQ multiplex PCR, and TCRdb holds only the in-frame ones, with some missing. The sample holds approximately 27,000 clones; approximately 85% are singletons and the top ten take approximately 13%. The CDR3 totals 14 residues. Germline assignment: CDR1 SSHAT and CDR2 FNYEAQ (reference sequence). The time point was: time of PML onset. As concerns this clone: Its ends do not fully match the called genes, so a read error is possible.

The source material was PBMCs, sampled from a patient treated with natalizumab. The gene calls are TRBV7-7 and TRBJ1-1; tentative D call: TRBD1 (5 bases). The source of this sequence is a woman aged 25-40 years with progressive multifocal leukoencephalopathy. This CDR3 is CASSRQPMNTEAFF. CDR3 DNA sequence: TGTGCTAGCAGCAGACAGCCGATGAACACTGAAGCTTTCTTT. The whole variable domain, filled in from reference TRBV7-7 and TRBJ1-1, reads GAGVSQSPRYKVTKRGQDVTLRCDPISSHATLYWYQQALGQGPEFLTYFNYEAQPDKSGLPSDRFSAERPEGSISTLTIQRTEQRDSAMYRCASSRQPMNTEAFFGQGTRLTVV.